Described below is a single T cell receptor beta chain sequence and its context. These data come from a study of control samples from healthy donors and cancer patients. The CDR3 is made up of 15 amino acids. Per germline, CDR1 MNHEY and CDR2 SMNVEV (reference sequence). The trim removed 6 bases at V and 3 bases at J, leaving 6 bases unmatched. The repertoire was sequenced with immunoSEQ multiplex PCR; TCRdb's copy has only in-frame clones and lacks some. The data hold roughly 100,000 clones, with under 95% observed a single time. The TCR was taken from a woman younger than 35 in good health. Specimen: blood. The chain recombines TRBV27 with TRBJ2-7; 12 nucleotides align to TRBD2. CDR3 bases: TGTGCCAGCAGACCATCGACTAGCGGGAGCTACGAGCAGTACTTC. It yields the protein CASRPSTSGSYEQYF.